These 21 T cell receptor beta chains came from one sample sequenced in a study of OX40 agonist ivuxolimab in advanced cancers. Clones were sequenced by immunoSEQ multiplex PCR, and TCRdb holds only the in-frame ones, with some missing. Among tens of thousands of clones listed, just over 90% were seen once. Sample: CD4+ or CD8+ T cells sorted from blood, taken in a trial of the OX40 agonist ivuxolimab. These receptors all stem from an adult with an advanced solid tumor such as melanoma, head and neck, liver or kidney cancer.

The chain employs TRBV5-6 and TRBJ2-7, with a possible D match to TRBD2 (5 bases). Trimming cost V 4 bases and J 0 bases, with 11 bases left between them. In germline, CDR1 is SGHDT, CDR2 YYEEEE. There are 14 residues in the CDR3. For the CDR3, the DNA is TGTGCCAGCAGCGGGCGCGGGTACTCCTACGAGCAGTACTTC. Amino acid sequence: CASSGRGYSYEQYF.

This clone came up once. V gene TRBV6-5 combines with J gene TRBJ1-5, with D unresolved. V lost 2 bases and J 2 bases, leaving 7 bases between the germline ends. This CDR3 has 14 amino acids. Germline CDR1 MNHEY, CDR2 SVGAGI. The CDR3 region is CASSYGVGNQPQHF. The CDR3 DNA is TGTGCCAGCAGTTACGGGGTGGGCAATCAGCCCCAGCATTTT.

CDR3 sequence (DNA): TGTGCCACCAGCGGCAGCTCCTACGAGCAGTACTTC. Encoded protein: CATSGSSYEQYF. This chain connects TRBV28 to TRBJ2-7; TRBD2 is a possible D gene (5 bases). Trimming shortened V by 10 bases and J by 0 bases, and 10 bases separated the two germline ends. The CDR3 length is 12 residues. CDR1 is MDHEN, CDR2 SYDVKM, per germline.

The V gene is TRBV7-9, the J gene TRBJ1-2; 8 positions match TRBD1. The V gene's germline CDR1 is SEHNR and CDR2 FQNEAQ (reference sequence). The length of the CDR3 is 15 residues. Trimming at V came to 1 base and at J to 4 bases, leaving 5 bases not matched to a gene. CDR3 nucleotides: TGTGCCAGCAGCTTAGTCGGGACAGGCCCCTATGGCTACACCTTC. Its translation: CASSLVGTGPYGYTF.

J is TRBJ2-3 and V is TRBV4-3, with a tentative D call TRBD1 (5 bases). The CDR3 is 15 residues long. Germline CDR1 LGHNA, CDR2 YSLEER. Trimming took off 0 bases at V and 6 bases at J, with 13 bases between the two ends. CDR3 coding DNA: TGCGCCAGCAGCCAAGATCCTCAGGGAATGGATACGCAGTATTTT. This sequence encodes CASSQDPQGMDTQYF.

This clone was seen only a few times. This rearrangement joins TRBV6-5 to TRBJ1-6; no reliable D call. Germline V gene data show CDR1 as MNHEY and CDR2 as SVGAGI. V lost 2 bases, J lost 7 bases, and 9 bases lay in between. This CDR3 region has 14 residues. CDR3 bases: TGTGCCAGCAGTTACGGAGTTCGGAATTCACCCCTCCACTTT. It is translated as CASSYGVRNSPLHF.

This clone was found once. CDR3 region: CASSLRPLQETQYF. The CDR3 coding sequence is TGTGCCAGCAGCTTGCGACCTCTCCAAGAGACCCAGTACTTC. The genes are TRBV5-5 and TRBJ2-5; D ambiguous. The V gene lost 1 base and the J gene lost 1 base, with 8 bases spanning the gap. This CDR3 has 14 residues. The germline gives CDR1 SGHKS, CDR2 YYEKEE (reference sequence).

This chain links TRBV20-1 with TRBJ1-1, with D uncertain. Germline loops: CDR1 DFQATT, CDR2 SNEGSKA (reference sequence). The CDR3 has 11 amino acids. The V and J ends lost 2 bases and 1 base respectively, with 2 bases between them. CDR3 loop: CSARRNTEAFF. The CDR3, as DNA: TGCAGTGCTAGAAGGAACACTGAAGCTTTCTTT.

The V call is TRBV28, the J call TRBJ2-1; D uncertain. V lost 2 bases and J lost 8, with 16 bases in between. Per germline, CDR1 MDHEN and CDR2 SYDVKM. This CDR3 comprises 15 residues. For the CDR3, the DNA is TGTGCCAGCAGTTTACCGACCTCAAACTTGGATGAGCAGTTCTTC. This gives the protein CASSLPTSNLDEQFF.

The chain recombines TRBV27 with TRBJ1-5, with D perhaps matching TRBD1 (5 bases). CDR1 MNHEY and CDR2 SMNVEV come from the germline V gene (reference sequence). The CDR3 totals 16 residues. Trimming stripped 2 bases from V and 0 bases from J, with 11 bases between. For the CDR3, the DNA is TGTGCCAGCAGTTTAGGCAGGGCCTATAGCAATCAGCCCCAGCATTTT. Translated, it gives CASSLGRAYSNQPQHF.

The chain couples TRBV7-6 to TRBJ1-1, with 12 nucleotides matching TRBD1. Looked up from germline, CDR1 is SGHVS and CDR2 is FNYEAQ. Unmatched junction bases numbered 9, after V lost 4 bases and J lost 3 bases. The CDR3 runs to 17 residues. In DNA form, the CDR3 reads TGTGCCAGCAGCTCCGAAACGGGGACAGGGGGCTACACTGAAGCTTTCTTT. Its translation: CASSSETGTGGYTEAFF.

This sequence joins TRBV5-6 and TRBJ2-2; 9 bases line up with TRBD1. The CDR3 consists of 15 residues. Germline V gene data show CDR1 as SGHDT and CDR2 as YYEEEE. The ends lost 4 bases at V and 6 bases at J; junction bases unmatched: 7. The CDR3 loop reads CASSLRTGAAGELFF. The CDR3 bases are TGTGCCAGCAGCCTTCGGACAGGGGCAGCCGGGGAGCTGTTTTTT.

The gene calls are TRBV5-5 and TRBJ2-6; D unclear. Trimming shortened V by 0 bases and J by 4 bases, and 11 bases separated the two germline ends. The CDR3 sequence is 16 residues long. Germline V gene lookup returns CDR1 SGHKS and CDR2 YYEKEE (reference sequence). The CDR3 DNA reads TGTGCCAGCAGCTTGGTACAGCCCTTAGGGGCCAACGTCCTGACTTTC. Amino acid sequence: CASSLVQPLGANVLTF.

V and J are TRBV29-1 and TRBJ2-7, with D perhaps TRBD1 or TRBD2 (5 bases each). Trimming stripped 4 bases from V and 6 bases from J, with 13 bases between. The CDR3 has 12 residues. CDR1 and CDR2 from the germline V gene are SQVTM and ANQGSEA. The chain's CDR3 is CSVGAPGTEQYF. CDR3 in DNA: TGCAGCGTTGGGGCACCAGGGACCGAGCAGTACTTC.

This clone has only a few counts. This chain joins TRBV7-9 and TRBJ1-1; 9 bases align to TRBD1. Germline CDR1 reads SEHNR; CDR2 reads FQNEAQ (reference sequence). The CDR3 covers 14 residues. Trimming at V came to 5 bases and at J to 3 bases, leaving 4 bases not matched to a gene. CDR3 region: CASSPGQGYTEAFF. CDR3 DNA sequence: TGTGCCAGCAGCCCGGGACAGGGCTACACTGAAGCTTTCTTT.

The chain recombines TRBV9 with TRBJ2-7; D is possibly TRBD2 (5 bases). The V end was cut by 0 bases, the J end by 3 bases, with 16 bases between. Germline V lookup: CDR1 SGDLS, CDR2 YYNGEE. The CDR3 sequence is 16 residues long. The DNA of the CDR3 is TGTGCCAGCAGCGTAGGGCAGGACCCGGGGTACTACGAGCAGTACTTC. Translated: CASSVGQDPGYYEQYF.

V is TRBV12-5 and J is TRBJ1-1; 7 bases line up with TRBD1. The J segment lost 5 bases and the V segment lost 2 bases, leaving 8 bases of the junction unmatched. Germline assignment: CDR1 LGHNT and CDR2 FRNRAP. This CDR3 is 15 amino acids long. The CDR3 reads CASGLWAGGRTEAFF. In DNA, the CDR3 is TGTGCTAGTGGTTTGTGGGCAGGGGGAAGGACTGAAGCTTTCTTT.

Here the CDR3 reads CASSLLQGNEQFF. CDR3 coding DNA: TGTGCCAGCAGCTTACTACAGGGTAATGAGCAGTTCTTC. V and J are TRBV7-7 and TRBJ2-1; weak D call: TRBD1 (6 bases). Germline V gives CDR1 SSHAT, CDR2 FNYEAQ (reference sequence). With 2 bases removed from V and 7 bases from J, the gap between germline ends came to 9 bases. The CDR3 spans 13 residues. Based on the CDR3 plus reference TRBV7-7 and TRBJ2-1, the full variable domain is GAGVSQSPRYKVTKRGQDVTLRCDPISSHATLYWYQQALGQGPEFLTYFNYEAQPDKSGLPSDRFSAERPEGSISTLTIQRTEQRDSAMYRCASSLLQGNEQFFGPGTRLTVL.

This chain connects TRBV6-5 to TRBJ2-7, with D possibly matching TRBD1 (7 bases). The germline gives CDR1 MNHEY, CDR2 SVGAGI. The CDR3 runs to 14 residues. The V gene lost 0 bases and the J gene lost 7 bases, with 13 bases spanning the gap. The CDR3 spells CASSYSQGGLEQYF. In DNA, the CDR3 is TGTGCCAGCAGTTACTCGCAGGGGGGTCTTGAGCAGTACTTC.

The V gene is TRBV7-2, the J gene TRBJ2-7; 7 bases fit TRBD2. The CDR3 has 16 amino acids. Germline V CDR1 and CDR2: SGHTA, FQGNSA. The trim removed 2 bases at V and 1 base at J, leaving 8 bases unmatched. The chain's CDR3 is CASSLSLAGLSYEQYF. The CDR3 DNA follows: TGTGCCAGCAGCTTATCTTTAGCGGGCCTTTCCTACGAGCAGTACTTC.

The rearrangement joins TRBV11-3 to TRBJ2-7; possibly TRBD1 for D (6 bases). V lost 4 bases and J lost 4, with 11 bases in between. This CDR3 region has 13 residues. Germline values: CDR1 SGHNT, CDR2 YENEEA. CDR3 protein: CASSYDRTYEQYF. The CDR3, as DNA: TGTGCCAGCAGCTACGACAGGACTTACGAGCAGTACTTC. Drawing the rest from reference TRBV11-3 and TRBJ2-7, the complete variable domain is EAGVVQSPRYKIIEKKQPVAFWCNPISGHNTLYWYLQNLGQGPELLIRYENEEAVDDSQLPKDRFSAERLKGVDSTLKIQPAELGDSAVYLCASSYDRTYEQYFGPGTRLTVT.